The present entry profiles one T cell receptor beta chain with its context. The germline V gene encodes CDR1 LGHDT and CDR2 YNNKEL (reference sequence). The CDR3 has 15 amino acids. V lost 4 bases and J lost 8; bases outside the gene matches: 13. It was during active infection that Seattle patients were enrolled and then longitudinally followed. Generated by immunoSEQ multiplex PCR, the TCRdb table keeps only in-frame clones and is missing some. The repertoire holds approximately 280,000 clones, approximately 92% seen once, with 6% to 7% in the top ten. This sample was included in a study of blood T cell repertoires in COVID-19. Whole-study context: Donors in the United States, Italy and Spain gave samples during acute or convalescent COVID-19.

The source material was peripheral blood. The origin of this receptor is a woman aged 30 to 39 with COVID-19, enrolled during active disease. The chain carries TRBV3-1 (or the pseudogene TRBV3-2) and TRBJ2-7; 8 bases match TRBD1. The CDR3 spells CASSRLDRAATQQYF. The DNA of the CDR3 is TGTGCCAGCAGCCGCTTGGACAGGGCCGCTACCCAGCAGTACTTC.